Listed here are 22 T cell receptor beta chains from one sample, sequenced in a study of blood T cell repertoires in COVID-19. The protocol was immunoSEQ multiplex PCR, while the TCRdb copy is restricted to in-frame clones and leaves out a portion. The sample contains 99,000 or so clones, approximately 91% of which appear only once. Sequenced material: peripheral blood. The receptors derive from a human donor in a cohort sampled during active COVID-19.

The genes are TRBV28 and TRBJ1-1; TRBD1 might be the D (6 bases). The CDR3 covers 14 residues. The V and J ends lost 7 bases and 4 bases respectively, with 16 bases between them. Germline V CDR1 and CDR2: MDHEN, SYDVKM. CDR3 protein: CASKTTGHGTEAFF. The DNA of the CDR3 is TGTGCCAGCAAAACTACAGGGCACGGCACTGAAGCTTTCTTT.

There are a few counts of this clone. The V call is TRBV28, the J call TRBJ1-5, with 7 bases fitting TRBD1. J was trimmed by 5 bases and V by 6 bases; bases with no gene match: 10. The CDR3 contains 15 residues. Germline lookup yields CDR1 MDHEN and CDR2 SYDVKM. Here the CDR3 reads CASSRVGQNYQPQHF. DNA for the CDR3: TGTGCCAGCAGCCGAGTGGGACAGAACTATCAGCCCCAGCATTTT.

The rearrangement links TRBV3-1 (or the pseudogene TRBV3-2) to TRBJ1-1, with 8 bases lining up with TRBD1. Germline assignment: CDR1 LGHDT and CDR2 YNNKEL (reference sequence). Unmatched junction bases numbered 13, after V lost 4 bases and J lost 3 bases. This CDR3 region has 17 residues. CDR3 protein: CASSPGQGASGDTEAFF. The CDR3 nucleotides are TGTGCCAGCAGCCCCGGGCAGGGGGCTTCGGGGGACACTGAAGCTTTCTTT.

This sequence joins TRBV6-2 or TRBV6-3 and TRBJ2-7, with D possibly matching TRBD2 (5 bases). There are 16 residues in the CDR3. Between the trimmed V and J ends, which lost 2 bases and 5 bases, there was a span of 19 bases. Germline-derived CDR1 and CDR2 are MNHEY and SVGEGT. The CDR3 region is CASSYPDEGPTDEQYF. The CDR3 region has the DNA TGTGCCAGCAGTTACCCCGACGAGGGCCCAACGGACGAGCAGTACTTC.

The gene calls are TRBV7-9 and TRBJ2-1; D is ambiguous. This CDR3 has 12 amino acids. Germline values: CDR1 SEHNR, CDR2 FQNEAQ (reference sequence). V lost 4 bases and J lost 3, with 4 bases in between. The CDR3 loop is CASSSNYNEQFF. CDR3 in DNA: TGTGCCAGCAGCTCCAACTACAATGAGCAGTTCTTC.

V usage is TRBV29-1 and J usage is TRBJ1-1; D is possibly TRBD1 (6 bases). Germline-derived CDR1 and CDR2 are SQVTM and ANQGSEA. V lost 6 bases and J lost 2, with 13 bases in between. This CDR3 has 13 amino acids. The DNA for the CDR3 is TGCAGCGTCCTCACAGGGATAAACACTGAAGCTTTCTTT. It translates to CSVLTGINTEAFF.

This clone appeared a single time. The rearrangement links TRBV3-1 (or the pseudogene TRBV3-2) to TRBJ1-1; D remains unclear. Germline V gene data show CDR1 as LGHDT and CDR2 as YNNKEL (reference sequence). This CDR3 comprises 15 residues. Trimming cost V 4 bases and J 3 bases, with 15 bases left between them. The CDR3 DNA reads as TGTGCCAGCAGCCCGCTCCCAGGAGGATACACTGAAGCTTTCTTT. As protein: CASSPLPGGYTEAFF.

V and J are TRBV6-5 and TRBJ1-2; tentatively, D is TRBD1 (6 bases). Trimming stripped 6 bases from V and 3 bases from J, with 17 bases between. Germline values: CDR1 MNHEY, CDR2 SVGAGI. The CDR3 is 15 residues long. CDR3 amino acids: CASRKDSQADYGYTF. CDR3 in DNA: TGTGCCAGCAGGAAGGACAGTCAGGCGGACTATGGCTACACCTTC.

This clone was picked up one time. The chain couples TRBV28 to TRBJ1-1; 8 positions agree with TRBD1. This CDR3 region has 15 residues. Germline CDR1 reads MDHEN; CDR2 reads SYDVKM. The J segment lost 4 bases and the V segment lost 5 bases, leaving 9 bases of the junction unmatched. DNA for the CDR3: TGTGCCAGCAGTCCACCGAGGACAGGGAGCACTGAAGCTTTCTTT. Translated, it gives CASSPPRTGSTEAFF.

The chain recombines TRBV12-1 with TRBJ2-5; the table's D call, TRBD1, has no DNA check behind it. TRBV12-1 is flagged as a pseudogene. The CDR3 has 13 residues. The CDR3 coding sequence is TGTGCCAAAGGAGATCCAGGGGAAGAGACCCAGTACTTC. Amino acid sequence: CAKGDPGEETQYF.

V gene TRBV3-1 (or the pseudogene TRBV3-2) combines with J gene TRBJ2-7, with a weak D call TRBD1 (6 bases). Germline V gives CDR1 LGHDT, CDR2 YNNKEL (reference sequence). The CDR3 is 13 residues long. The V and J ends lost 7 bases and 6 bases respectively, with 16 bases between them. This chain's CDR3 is CASTSPTGSEQYF. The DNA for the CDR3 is TGTGCCAGCACCTCTCCCACAGGGAGCGAGCAGTACTTC.

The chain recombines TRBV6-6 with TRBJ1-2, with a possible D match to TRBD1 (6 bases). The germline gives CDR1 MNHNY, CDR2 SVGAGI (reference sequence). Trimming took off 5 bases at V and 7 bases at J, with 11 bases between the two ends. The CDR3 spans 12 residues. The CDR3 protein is CASSHPQGGYTF. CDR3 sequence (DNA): TGTGCCAGCAGTCACCCACAGGGTGGCTACACCTTC.

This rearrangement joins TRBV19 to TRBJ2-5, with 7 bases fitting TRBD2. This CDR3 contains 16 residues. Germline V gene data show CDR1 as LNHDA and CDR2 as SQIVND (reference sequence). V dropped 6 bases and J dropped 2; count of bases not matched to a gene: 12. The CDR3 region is CASSISSGPTQETQYF. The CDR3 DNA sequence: TGTGCCAGTAGCATCTCTAGCGGCCCGACTCAAGAGACCCAGTACTTC.

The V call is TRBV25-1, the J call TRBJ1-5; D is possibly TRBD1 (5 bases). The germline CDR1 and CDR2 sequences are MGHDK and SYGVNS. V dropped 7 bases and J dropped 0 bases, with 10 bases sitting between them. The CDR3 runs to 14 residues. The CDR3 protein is CASKGPYSNQPQHF. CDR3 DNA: TGTGCCAGCAAGGGGCCATATAGCAATCAGCCCCAGCATTTT.

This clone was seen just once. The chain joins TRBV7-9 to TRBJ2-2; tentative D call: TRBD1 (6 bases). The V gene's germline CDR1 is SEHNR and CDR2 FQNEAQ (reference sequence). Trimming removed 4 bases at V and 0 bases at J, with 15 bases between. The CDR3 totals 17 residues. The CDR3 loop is CASSSGSGQPNTGELFF. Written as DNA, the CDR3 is TGTGCCAGCAGCTCAGGAAGCGGACAGCCGAACACCGGGGAGCTGTTTTTT. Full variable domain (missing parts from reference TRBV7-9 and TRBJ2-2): DTGVSQNPRHKITKRGQNVTFRCDPISEHNRLYWYRQTLGQGPEFLTYFQNEAQLEKSRLLSDRFSAERPKGSFSTLEIQRTEQGDSAMYLCASSSGSGQPNTGELFFGEGSRLTVL.

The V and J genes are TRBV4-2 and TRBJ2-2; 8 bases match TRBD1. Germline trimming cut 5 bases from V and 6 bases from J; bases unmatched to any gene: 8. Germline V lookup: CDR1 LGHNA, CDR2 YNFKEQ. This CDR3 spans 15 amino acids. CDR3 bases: TGTGCCAGCAGCATAAGGAGACAGGGGCCCGGGGAGCTGTTTTTT. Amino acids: CASSIRRQGPGELFF.

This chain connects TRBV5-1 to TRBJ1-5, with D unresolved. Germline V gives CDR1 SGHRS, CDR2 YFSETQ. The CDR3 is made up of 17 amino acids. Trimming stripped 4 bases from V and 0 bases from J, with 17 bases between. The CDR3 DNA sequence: TGCGCCAGCAGCCCCGGGAGTTGGGTGGATAGCAATCAGCCCCAGCATTTT. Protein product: CASSPGSWVDSNQPQHF.

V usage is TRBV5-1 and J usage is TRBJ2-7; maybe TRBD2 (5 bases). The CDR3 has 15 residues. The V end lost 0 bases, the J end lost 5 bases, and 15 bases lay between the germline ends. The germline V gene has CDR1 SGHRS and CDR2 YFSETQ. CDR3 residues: CASSLERTRVNEQYF. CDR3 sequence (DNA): TGCGCCAGCAGCTTGGAGCGGACCCGGGTGAACGAGCAGTACTTC.

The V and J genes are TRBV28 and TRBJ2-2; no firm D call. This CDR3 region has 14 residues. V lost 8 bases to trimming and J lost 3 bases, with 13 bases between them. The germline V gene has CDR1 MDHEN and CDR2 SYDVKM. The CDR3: CASSLPTYTGELFF. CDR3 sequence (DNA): TGTGCCAGCTCCCTGCCCACTTACACCGGGGAGCTGTTTTTT. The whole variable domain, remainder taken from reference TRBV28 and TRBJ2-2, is DVKVTQSSRYLVKRTGEKVFLECVQDMDHENMFWYRQDPGLGLRLIYFSYDVKMKEKGDIPEGYSVSREKKERFSLILESASTNQTSMYLCASSLPTYTGELFFGEGSRLTVL.

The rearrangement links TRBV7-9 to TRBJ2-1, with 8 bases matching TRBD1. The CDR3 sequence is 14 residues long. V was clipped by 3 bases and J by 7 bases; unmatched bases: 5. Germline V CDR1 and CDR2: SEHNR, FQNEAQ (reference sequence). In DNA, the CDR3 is TGTGCCAGCAGCTTGACAGACAGGGGTAATGAGCAGTTCTTC. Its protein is CASSLTDRGNEQFF.

CDR3 in DNA: TGTGCCAGCAGCGAGACTCCATCCCCACACGAGCAGTACTTC. Translating it yields CASSETPSPHEQYF. This sequence joins TRBV9 and TRBJ2-7; no clear D gene. CDR3 length equals 14 residues. The V and J ends lost 3 bases and 5 bases respectively, with 15 bases between them. Per the germline V gene, CDR1 is SGDLS and CDR2 is YYNGEE.

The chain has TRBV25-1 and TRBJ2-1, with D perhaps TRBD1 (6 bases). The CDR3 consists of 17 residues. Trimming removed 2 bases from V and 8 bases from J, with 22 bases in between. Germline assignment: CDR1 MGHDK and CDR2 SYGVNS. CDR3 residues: CASSEPPDPYREHEQFF. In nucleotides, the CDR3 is TGTGCCAGCAGTGAACCCCCGGACCCCTACAGGGAGCATGAGCAGTTCTTC.